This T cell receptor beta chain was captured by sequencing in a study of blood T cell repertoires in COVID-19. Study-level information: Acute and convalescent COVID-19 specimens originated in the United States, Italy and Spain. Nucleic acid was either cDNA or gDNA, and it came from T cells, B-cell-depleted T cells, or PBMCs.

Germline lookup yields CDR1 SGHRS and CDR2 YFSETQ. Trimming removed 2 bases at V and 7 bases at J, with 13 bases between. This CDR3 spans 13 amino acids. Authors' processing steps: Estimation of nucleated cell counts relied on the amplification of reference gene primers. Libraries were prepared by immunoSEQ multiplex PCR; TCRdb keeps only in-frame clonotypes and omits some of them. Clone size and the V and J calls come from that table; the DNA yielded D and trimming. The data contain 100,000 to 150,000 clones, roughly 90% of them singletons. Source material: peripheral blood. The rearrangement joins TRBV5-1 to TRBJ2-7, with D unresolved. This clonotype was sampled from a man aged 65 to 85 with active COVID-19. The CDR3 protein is CASSLSATREQYF. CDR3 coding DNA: TGCGCCAGCAGCTTATCTGCAACTCGGGAGCAGTACTTC.